The 30 T cell receptor beta chains given below trace back to one sample, sequenced in a study of spatial heterogeneity in lung cancer. Study-wide results and caveats: How many expanded intratumoral alpha and beta TCRs were present tracked the tumor mutation count, which was a count of nonsynonymous mutations.

These receptors have no known antigen. In TCRdb, the 5' RACE reads were re-called with MiXCR into one record per CDR3 protein. The table shows about 5,100 distinct CDR3 sequences, with over 8% occurring only once. Time point indicated: sample taken at primary tumor resection. Here the sequenced sample was lung tumor tissue, taken at surgery. Source of these receptors: a female donor with early-stage non-small cell lung cancer.

This clonotype rates as medium-sized (0.01 to 0.1%). V is TRBV2 and J is TRBJ2-3, with 7 bases that match TRBD1. Germline V CDR1 and CDR2: SNHLY, FYNNEI. The CDR3 has 14 residues. V shed 4 bases, J shed 7 bases, and the junction held 8 bases outside the gene matches. CDR3 coding DNA: TGTGCCAGCAGTGTAAGACAGGGAATTAATACGCAGTATTTT. It is translated as CASSVRQGINTQYF.

This clonotype counts as medium-sized. V and J are TRBV27 and TRBJ1-4, with TRBD1 matching 7 bases. V dropped 8 bases and J dropped 4; count of bases not matched to a gene: 4. Looked up from germline, CDR1 is MNHEY and CDR2 is SMNVEV (reference sequence). The CDR3 contains 13 residues. The chain's CDR3 is CASGDRFNEKLFF. For the CDR3, the DNA is TGTGCCAGCGGGGACAGATTTAATGAAAAACTGTTTTTT. Complete variable domain (other parts from reference TRBV27 and TRBJ1-4): EAQVTQNPRYLITVTGKKLTVTCSQNMNHEYMSWYRQDPGLGLRQIYYSMNVEVTDKGDVPEGYKVSRKEKRNFPLILESPSPNQTSLYFCASGDRFNEKLFFGSGTQLSVL.

This clonotype was recorded at least ten times. The CDR3 coding sequence is TGTGCCAGCAGTGACAGGGTTGACACTGAAGCTTTCTTT. Amino acids: CASSDRVDTEAFF. This chain joins TRBV6-2 or TRBV6-3 and TRBJ1-1, with 7 bases that match TRBD1. The CDR3 extends over 13 amino acids. Looked up from germline, CDR1 is MNHEY and CDR2 is SVGEGT. Losses at the gene ends were 5 bases for V and 3 bases for J; bases not matched to a gene: 3.

The rearrangement uses TRBV7-8 and TRBJ2-1; D call uncertain. The CDR3 consists of 15 residues. Germline CDR1 reads SGHVS; CDR2 reads FQNEAQ. V was cut by 3 bases and J by 2 bases, with 11 bases left in between. CDR3 in amino acids: CASSFRLEAYNEQFF. DNA for the CDR3: TGTGCCAGCAGCTTTCGCCTAGAGGCCTACAATGAGCAGTTCTTC.

This clonotype was observed at least ten times. This rearrangement joins TRBV7-6 to TRBJ2-3, with D hard to call. This CDR3 spans 14 amino acids. Germline CDR1 reads SGHVS; CDR2 reads FNYEAQ. V was clipped by 1 base and J by 14 bases, with 19 bases between them. CDR3 sequence reads: CASSLGSTTIPRYF. As DNA, the CDR3 is TGTGCCAGCAGCTTAGGGTCTACTACCATACCGCGGTATTTT.

By share, this clonotype counts as large. V is TRBV11-2 and J is TRBJ2-6; D unresolved. Germline-derived CDR1 and CDR2 are SGHAT and FQNNGV. Trimming left V 0 bases short and J 0 bases short, with 3 bases between. The length of the CDR3 is 15 residues. The CDR3 sequence is CASSLDSSGANVLTF. In nucleotides, the CDR3 is TGTGCCAGCAGCTTAGACAGCTCTGGGGCCAACGTCCTGACTTTC.

This rearrangement joins TRBV5-5 to TRBJ2-5; D gene ambiguous. This CDR3 is built from 13 residues. Germline V gives CDR1 SGHKS, CDR2 YYEKEE (reference sequence). V was cut by 2 bases and J by 2 bases, with 7 bases left in between. CDR3 in DNA: TGTGCCAGCAGCTTATGGATACAAGAGACCCAGTACTTC. This gives the protein CASSLWIQETQYF.

By share of the sample, this clonotype is medium-sized (0.01 to 0.1%). This CDR3 is CASSRLGPRLTTRWWIDTQYF. In DNA form, the CDR3 reads TGCGCCAGCAGTCGCCTGGGGCCTCGACTAACTACTAGGTGGTGGATAGATACGCAGTATTTT. The chain joins TRBV23-1 to TRBJ2-3; D may be TRBD1 or TRBD2 (5 bases each). TRBV23-1 is an ORF, with its function uncertain. V was cut by 4 bases and J by 5 bases, with 34 bases left in between. The CDR3 is 21 residues long.

This clonotype has ten or more counts. This chain connects TRBV12-3 or TRBV12-4 to TRBJ2-1; no reliable D call. This CDR3 is built from 11 residues. V was clipped by 3 bases and J by 8 bases, with 5 bases between them. CDR3 sequence reads: CASSFRYEQFF. The CDR3 bases are TGTGCCAGCAGTTTTCGGTATGAGCAGTTCTTC.

This clonotype was seen repeatedly, ten times or more. The chain recombines TRBV5-8 with TRBJ2-7, with 8 bases lining up with TRBD2. Germline-derived CDR1 and CDR2 are SGHTS and YDEGEE. The CDR3 has 13 amino acids. V trimming: 0 bases; J trimming: 6 bases; junction bases outside the gene matches: 2. CDR3 amino acids: CASSLAAGVEQYF. CDR3 in DNA: TGTGCCAGCAGCTTGGCAGCGGGAGTCGAGCAGTACTTC.

This clonotype was detected many times. The gene calls are TRBV27 and TRBJ2-7; the D is unclear. Germline CDR1 reads MNHEY; CDR2 reads SMNVEV (reference sequence). V was cut by 2 bases and J by 5 bases, with 10 bases left in between. This CDR3 spans 13 amino acids. CDR3 nucleotide sequence: TGTGCCAGCAGTTTAGTTAGCCGGAACGAGCAGTACTTC. This gives the protein CASSLVSRNEQYF.

By sample fraction, this clonotype is medium-sized. The chain joins TRBV7-8 to TRBJ2-7; TRBD1 matches 9 bases. J lost 1 base, V lost 4 bases, and 2 bases had no gene match. CDR1 is SGHVS, CDR2 FQNEAQ, per germline. The CDR3 runs to 14 residues. CDR3 sequence: CASSSDRGSYEQYF. In DNA form, the CDR3 reads TGTGCCAGCAGCTCCGACAGGGGGTCCTACGAGCAGTACTTC.

The chain combines TRBV7-8 with TRBJ2-6; D gene uncertain. The CDR3 runs 15 residues. From germline, CDR1 is SGHVS and CDR2 FQNEAQ. V was cut by 1 base and J by 0 bases, with 4 bases left in between. The CDR3 DNA is TGTGCCAGCAGCTTAGGGGGCTCTGGGGCCAACGTCCTGACTTTC. Its translation is CASSLGGSGANVLTF.

This clonotype is judged medium-sized (0.01 to 0.1%). The chain combines TRBV12-3 or TRBV12-4 with TRBJ2-3; 11 bases map to TRBD2. The CDR3 totals 16 residues. V was clipped by 4 bases and J by 5 bases; unmatched bases: 8. CDR3 in amino acids: CASSSSGRTLGDTQYF. The CDR3 DNA reads as TGTGCCAGCAGTTCTAGCGGGAGGACACTTGGAGATACGCAGTATTTT.

By share of the sample, this clonotype is medium-sized (0.01 to 0.1%). The chain links TRBV5-6 to TRBJ2-5, with a tentative D call TRBD1 (5 bases). V lost 5 bases, J lost 4 bases, and 12 bases lay in between. Germline V lookup: CDR1 SGHDT, CDR2 YYEEEE. The CDR3 totals 13 residues. This chain's CDR3 is CASSSQGLETQYF. CDR3 sequence (DNA): TGTGCCAGCAGTTCCCAGGGATTAGAGACCCAGTACTTC.

Within the sample, this clonotype is medium-sized. J is TRBJ2-1 and V is TRBV4-2; 7 positions agree with TRBD2. There are 19 residues in the CDR3. V trimming: 0 bases; J trimming: 0 bases; junction bases outside the gene matches: 11. Germline V gene lookup returns CDR1 LGHNA and CDR2 YNFKEQ. CDR3 DNA: TGTGCCAGCAGCCAAGATTTAAGCGGGGTACCCCCCTCCTACAATGAGCAGTTCTTC. Residues: CASSQDLSGVPPSYNEQFF.

In its sample, this clonotype ranks as medium-sized (0.01 to 0.1%). The chain couples TRBV4-3 to TRBJ2-3, with D maybe TRBD2 (7 bases). Between the trimmed V and J ends, which lost 1 base and 5 bases, there was a span of 16 bases. CDR1 and CDR2 from the germline V gene are LGHNA and YSLEER. The length of the CDR3 is 16 residues. DNA for the CDR3: TGCGCCAGCAGCCAAGCTAAGATGGGGGGGCAAGATACGCAGTATTTT. Translation: CASSQAKMGGQDTQYF.

This clonotype was counted a few times. Possible read error: a much larger clone is one base away. V gene TRBV20-1 combines with J gene TRBJ2-3; D is perhaps TRBD2 (5 bases). The CDR3 runs 17 residues. V gave up 0 bases and J gave up 2 bases, with 18 bases separating them. CDR1 and CDR2 from the germline V gene are DFQATT and SNEGSKA (reference sequence). The CDR3 loop reads CSARDSFSAADTDTQYF. The CDR3 DNA reads as TGCAGTGCTAGAGATTCGTTCTCAGCGGCTGACACAGATACGCAGTATTTT.

In its sample, this clonotype ranks as medium-sized. Here the CDR3 DNA reads TGTGCCAGCAGCCGCTCCTTAGCAGATACGCAGTATTTT. This encodes CASSRSLADTQYF. The V gene is TRBV7-9, the J gene TRBJ2-3; D not certain. The germline gives CDR1 SEHNR, CDR2 FQNEAQ (reference sequence). V was clipped by 5 bases and J by 4 bases, with 10 bases between them. The CDR3 spans 13 residues.

This clonotype was recorded many times. The genes are TRBV12-3 or TRBV12-4 and TRBJ2-7; D gene uncertain. This CDR3 has 13 amino acids. The V and J ends lost 8 bases and 6 bases respectively, with 17 bases between them. The CDR3 DNA sequence: TGTGCCAGCCGAAAGCTAGGGTACGGCGAGCAGTACTTC. Residues: CASRKLGYGEQYF.

Note on this clonotype: With a much larger clone just one base away, this may be a read error. The chain combines TRBV10-1 with TRBJ2-1; 7 nucleotides match TRBD2. The junction had 10 bases not matched to a gene; V was cut back by 3 bases and J by 11 bases. Germline-derived CDR1 and CDR2 are WNHNN and SYGVQD (reference sequence). CDR3 size: 14 residues. The CDR3 DNA follows: TGCGCCAGCAGTGATGGACTAGTCGGGAATAAGCAGTTCTTC. Encoded protein: CASSDGLVGNKQFF.

This clonotype counts as large. The rearrangement uses TRBV19 and TRBJ1-5; possible D gene TRBD1, 5 bases. Germline V gene sequence: CDR1 LNHDA, CDR2 SQIVND (reference sequence). The CDR3 consists of 14 residues. V shed 7 bases and J shed 0 bases, with 10 bases lying between them. CDR3 region: CASTGTYSNQPQHF. In DNA, the CDR3 is TGTGCCAGTACCGGGACGTATAGCAATCAGCCCCAGCATTTT.

This clonotype has ten or more counts. This rearrangement joins TRBV6-5 to TRBJ1-2, with a tentative D call TRBD1 (6 bases). Germline CDR1 reads MNHEY; CDR2 reads SVGAGI. With 4 bases removed from V and 4 bases from J, the gap between germline ends came to 16 bases. The CDR3 runs 15 residues. Here the CDR3 DNA reads TGTGCCAGCAGTTCCTTTCGACAGGCTTTCTATGGCTACACCTTC. Amino acids: CASSSFRQAFYGYTF.

This clonotype was found many times. V is TRBV28 and J is TRBJ2-1, with a possible D match to TRBD2 (6 bases). This CDR3 comprises 13 residues. Trimming shortened V by 8 bases and J by 10 bases, and 18 bases separated the two germline ends. Germline V gene data show CDR1 as MDHEN and CDR2 as SYDVKM. The CDR3 DNA reads TGTGCCAGCCGCCAGGTGGAGGGCGGAGAGCAGTTCTTC. Residues: CASRQVEGGEQFF. Complete variable domain (other parts from reference TRBV28 and TRBJ2-1): DVKVTQSSRYLVKRTGEKVFLECVQDMDHENMFWYRQDPGLGLRLIYFSYDVKMKEKGDIPEGYSVSREKKERFSLILESASTNQTSMYLCASRQVEGGEQFFGPGTRLTVL.

J is TRBJ2-3 and V is TRBV5-1; 9 bases agree with TRBD2. Germline V CDR1 and CDR2: SGHRS, YFSETQ. The CDR3 is 17 residues long. J was trimmed by 4 bases and V by 0 bases; bases with no gene match: 9. The chain's CDR3 is CASSLGGKGLAPDTQYF. The CDR3 DNA reads TGCGCCAGCAGCTTGGGGGGTAAGGGACTAGCCCCAGATACGCAGTATTTT.

This clonotype is labeled as medium-sized. V usage is TRBV28 and J usage is TRBJ2-1; 10 positions match TRBD2. Trimming took 4 bases from V and 6 from J; bases not matched to a gene: 3. The CDR3 has 14 amino acids. Germline lookup yields CDR1 MDHEN and CDR2 SYDVKM. CDR3 residues: CASSSLAGVNEQFF. CDR3 nucleotides: TGTGCCAGCAGTTCCCTAGCGGGGGTCAATGAGCAGTTCTTC.

By frequency in the sample, this clonotype is medium-sized (0.01 to 0.1%). The chain carries TRBV29-1 and TRBJ2-7; no clear D gene. Germline CDR1 is SQVTM and CDR2 is ANQGSEA. The CDR3 consists of 14 residues. V was shortened by 4 bases and J by 4 bases, with 17 bases between the two germline ends. As DNA, the CDR3 is TGCAGCGTTGCAGAATCCTTAGTAAAATACGAGCAGTACTTC. Protein product: CSVAESLVKYEQYF.

This clonotype is medium-sized within its sample. The genes are TRBV1 and TRBJ2-5; TRBD1 is the table's D call, not checked against the DNA. TRBV1 is classified as a pseudogene. This CDR3 is built from 17 residues. The CDR3, as DNA: TGCACCAGCAGCCAAGATGACCGGGGGCCAAACCAAGAGACCCAGTACTTC. Encoded protein: CTSSQDDRGPNQETQYF.

This clonotype was observed at least ten times. The V call is TRBV11-2, the J call TRBJ2-5; a weak D match, TRBD2 (5 bases). Trimming took 3 bases from V and 4 from J, leaving 12 bases between them. This CDR3 region has 14 residues. Germline V gene data show CDR1 as SGHAT and CDR2 as FQNNGV. CDR3 in amino acids: CASSFRTRGETQYF. CDR3 DNA: TGTGCCAGCAGCTTCCGGACCCGGGGAGAGACCCAGTACTTC.

This clonotype was seen at least ten times. This chain uses TRBV4-1 with TRBJ2-7; TRBD1 matches 7 bases. There are 16 residues in the CDR3. The V gene's germline CDR1 is MGHRA and CDR2 YSYEKL. J gave up 2 bases and V 4 bases, and 11 bases lay outside the gene matches. The CDR3 DNA sequence: TGCGCCAGCAGCCCTGGCAACCGGGACAGAGCCTACGAGCAGTACGTC. Amino acid sequence: CASSPGNRDRAYEQYV.